This T cell receptor (beta chain) was observed in a study of cytomegalovirus exposure and HLA in healthy donors. Primers included in the PCR were 60 Vbeta and 13 Jbeta primers. Authors' data handling: The count from a later analysis was tens of millions of unique TCR beta chains, 9 million to 12 million of them shared. Libraries were prepared by immunoSEQ multiplex PCR; TCRdb keeps only in-frame clonotypes and omits some of them. Clone size and the V and J calls come from that table; the DNA yielded D and trimming. This sample has about 120,000 clones, with 70% to 85% found just once. On this clone: The antigen is unknown.

Study outcomes and limitations: The number of N-insertions in an Asian-associated ancestry cluster was reportedly below the roughly 620-donor mean in a later analysis. Apparent HLA restriction characterized most CMV-associated TCR beta chains in a later analysis. A list of around 160 TCR beta chains associated with cytomegalovirus was given.

V shed 5 bases and J shed 4 bases, with 12 bases lying between them. The CDR3 is 14 residues long. Germline V gives CDR1 KGHSH, CDR2 LQKENI. The specimen was PBMCs. The chain links TRBV18 to TRBJ1-5, with D tentatively TRBD1 (6 bases). The TCR comes from a man in his fifties or sixties in good health and CMV-seropositive. CDR3 region: CASSLGQFNQPQHF. The CDR3 DNA follows: TGTGCCAGCTCATTAGGACAGTTTAATCAGCCCCAGCATTTT.